These T cell receptor beta chains were read from a single sample in a study of cytomegalovirus exposure and HLA in healthy donors. This table comes from immunoSEQ multiplex PCR, and its TCRdb copy is limited to in-frame clones, with some not included. The sample lists some 140,000 clones; roughly 77% were seen once. The specimen sequenced was PBMCs. These receptor sequences come from a young man in good health and CMV-seropositive. CDR3s include the opening cysteine and the closing phenylalanine or tryptophan. The D gene is left open where the match is weak. Rows may omit the clone size; those that give it use once, few, many or a size class.

J gene	D gene	V gene	clone size	CDR3 DNA	CDR3 protein
TRBJ1-2	TRBD1	TRBV19	-	TGTGCCAGTAGTTCCAGGGGACAGGGCCGCCGCGGCTACACCTTC	CASSSRGQGRRGYTF
TRBJ1-1	-	TRBV7-2	-	TGTGCCAGCAGCTCGCAGGAAGGTGAAGCTTTCTTT	CASSSQEGEAFF
TRBJ2-5	-	TRBV5-1	-	TGCGCCAGCAAGGAGGGTCCGGGTTTTGAGACCCAGTACTTC	CASKEGPGFETQYF
TRBJ2-1	-	TRBV30	-	TGTGCCTGGAGTCTGAGGGCTGAGCAGTTCTTC	CAWSLRAEQFF
TRBJ2-3	TRBD2	TRBV27	-	TGTGCCAGCAGTTCCCCTAGCGGGGGCACAGATACGCAGTATTTT	CASSSPSGGTDTQYF
TRBJ1-6	-	TRBV6-6	-	TGTGCCAGCAGTGACAGACCCAATTCACCCCTCCACTTT	CASSDRPNSPLHF
TRBJ1-4	TRBD1	TRBV7-9	once	TGTGCCAGCAGCTTGGGACAGGGGACTGAAAAACTGTTTTTT	CASSLGQGTEKLFF
TRBJ2-3	TRBD2	TRBV2	few	TGTGCCAGCAGTGAATGGCGTCTAGCGGGGGGGAGGACAGATACGCAGTATTTT	CASSEWRLAGGRTDTQYF
TRBJ1-2	TRBD1	TRBV7-2	few	TGTGCCAGCATCCCGTCCAGGGGGCGCGGTGGCTACACCTTC	CASIPSRGRGGYTF
TRBJ2-5	TRBD2	TRBV5-1	-	TGCGCCAGCAGCTTAGAACCGAGCGGGGGAGAGACCCAGTACTTC	CASSLEPSGGETQYF
TRBJ1-2	TRBD1	TRBV15	-	TGTGCCACCAGCAGAGAAATTGCAGGGGGGAATGGCTACACCTTC	CATSREIAGGNGYTF
TRBJ1-3	-	TRBV15	-	TGTGCCACCAGCAGAGATCTAAGGGGAGGAGGAAACACCATATATTTT	CATSRDLRGGGNTIYF
TRBJ2-7	TRBD2	TRBV4-1	-	TGCGCCAGCAGCCAACCGACTAGCGGGAAATACGAGCAGTACTTC	CASSQPTSGKYEQYF
TRBJ1-3	TRBD1	TRBV6-5	-	TGTGCCAGCAGTTACAAAGACAGGGGGCATGGAAACACCATATATTTT	CASSYKDRGHGNTIYF
TRBJ1-1	-	TRBV11-3	-	TGTGCCAGCAGCTCCTTGGCAGACACTGAAGCTTTCTTT	CASSSLADTEAFF
TRBJ1-5	TRBD1	TRBV11-2	few	TGTGCCAGCAGCTCGGACAGGGGGTTCGGTCAGCCCCAGCATTTT	CASSSDRGFGQPQHF
TRBJ2-5	-	TRBV11-3	-	TGTGCCAGCAGTCGGGGGGCCGAGGGGGAGACCCAGTACTTC	CASSRGAEGETQYF
TRBJ2-2	-	TRBV6-5	-	TGTGCCAGCTCGAGAGGGGGGGCGAGTTCCGGGGAGCTGTTTTTT	CASSRGGASSGELFF
TRBJ2-7	-	TRBV6-5	few	TGTGCCAGCTTTGCGGGGTGGGGCTCCTACGAGCAGTACTTC	CASFAGWGSYEQYF
TRBJ1-5	-	TRBV19	-	TGTGCCAGTAGAATAACGTCGGGGAGAAGCAATCAGCCCCAGCATTTT	CASRITSGRSNQPQHF
TRBJ2-7	TRBD2	TRBV4-1	-	TGCGCCAGCAGCCACACTAGCGGTGCTCTTACCTACGAGCAGTACTTC	CASSHTSGALTYEQYF
TRBJ1-5	-	TRBV6-1	few	TGTGCCAGCAGTAGCACGGTTAGCAATCAGCCCCAGCATTTT	CASSSTVSNQPQHF
TRBJ1-3	TRBD1	TRBV5-6	-	TGTGCCAGCAGCTTGAGGGACAGCTACTCTGGAAACACCATATATTTT	CASSLRDSYSGNTIYF
TRBJ2-7	TRBD1	TRBV6-5	-	TGTGCCAGCACAGGGGACAGCAACTACGAGCAGTACTTC	CASTGDSNYEQYF
TRBJ1-2	TRBD1	TRBV4-2	-	TGTGCCAGCAGCCAGGGAGGACAGGTTTATGGCTACACCTTC	CASSQGGQVYGYTF
TRBJ2-1	-	TRBV5-4	-	TGTGCCAGCAGCTCACCTCGAGAGCGGCAGTTCTTC	CASSSPRERQFF
TRBJ2-7	TRBD1	TRBV7-9	-	TGTGCCAGCAGCCCTGGGACAGAGTACTACGAGCAGTACTTC	CASSPGTEYYEQYF
TRBJ2-5	TRBD1	TRBV6-6	-	TGTGCCAGCACCCTAACTGGACAGGGGATGGGGGAGACCCAGTACTTC	CASTLTGQGMGETQYF
TRBJ1-1	-	TRBV23-1	few	TGCGCCAGCAGTCAACCAAGGGGGTTGAACACTGAAGCTTTCTTT	CASSQPRGLNTEAFF
TRBJ1-5	-	TRBV30	-	TGTGCCTGGAGTGAAGGGGCAAGCAATCAGCCCCAGCATTTT	CAWSEGASNQPQHF